What follows are 31 T cell receptor beta chains derived from one specimen sequenced in a study of blood T cells in healthy people across ages (dated by TCRdb to between 2015 and 2016). Library method: 5' RACE. The listed sequencing device is Illumina HiSeq 2500. A second PCR of roughly 6 to 12 cycles was performed with a sample-barcoded 5' primer and a J-beta primer mix. The public reads were run again by TCRdb, first through fastp at Q25 and then through MiXCR, and only productive beta chains were kept. Here each entry gathers all rows of one CDR3 protein and keeps the most common genes and DNA. The sample table contains 450,000 to 700,000 distinct CDR3 sequences; only one count was recorded for 25% to 30% of them. Clones ranked in the top ten supply around a sixth of the sample. The material sequenced was blood. The receptors derive from a woman in her 70s in good health.

This clonotype was observed once. The chain combines TRBV3-1 with TRBJ1-6, with D unresolved. Trimming removed 6 bases from V and 7 bases from J, with 10 bases in between. This CDR3 spans 13 amino acids. In germline, CDR1 is LGHDT, CDR2 YNNKEL (reference sequence). This CDR3 is CASSTGYNSPLHF. In DNA form, the CDR3 reads TGTGCCAGCAGTACGGGTTACAATTCACCCCTCCACTTT. Drawing the rest from reference TRBV3-1 and TRBJ1-6, the complete variable domain is DTAVSQTPKYLVTQMGNDKSIKCEQNLGHDTMYWYKQDSKKFLKIMFSYNNKELIINETVPNRFSPKSPDKAHLNLHINSLELGDSAVYFCASSTGYNSPLHFGNGTRLTVT.

This chain links TRBV7-6 with TRBJ1-4; D possibly corresponds to TRBD1 (6 bases). From germline, CDR1 is SGHVS and CDR2 FNYEAQ. V lost 3 bases and J lost 9, with 14 bases in between. CDR3 size: 14 residues. The CDR3, as DNA: TGTGCCAGCAGCTTTGGTACAGGGAATAAAAAACTGTTTTTT. It yields the protein CASSFGTGNKKLFF.

This clonotype was picked up a small number of times. This rearrangement joins TRBV6-2 or TRBV6-3 to TRBJ2-1, with 7 bases fitting TRBD1. This CDR3 comprises 17 residues. Germline values: CDR1 MNHEY, CDR2 SVGEGT. Trimming took 6 bases from V and 0 from J; bases not matched to a gene: 11. The DNA for the CDR3 is TGTGCCAGCAGCGACCGTACACAGGGGAGCTCCTACAATGAGCAGTTCTTC. This translates into CASSDRTQGSSYNEQFF.

This clonotype has a handful of counts. The rearrangement joins TRBV2 to TRBJ1-2; possible D gene TRBD1, 5 bases. Trimming pared 8 bases from V and 8 bases from J, leaving 15 bases between. The germline gives CDR1 SNHLY, CDR2 FYNNEI. This CDR3 contains 12 residues. The CDR3 region has the DNA TGTGCCAGCGGGGGGGATGCGTTGGGCTACACCTTC. Protein: CASGGDALGYTF.

The J gene is TRBJ1-2, the V gene TRBV7-2; D possibly corresponds to TRBD1 (5 bases). Germline CDR1 is SGHTA and CDR2 is FQGNSA. Trimming took off 5 bases at V and 7 bases at J, with 20 bases between the two ends. The CDR3 extends over 15 amino acids. The CDR3: CASSGRTHPASGYTF. The DNA for the CDR3 is TGTGCCAGCAGCGGAAGGACACACCCGGCGTCTGGCTACACCTTC.

This clonotype was observed many times. V usage is TRBV6-1 and J usage is TRBJ1-5; D is ambiguous. Germline V gene lookup returns CDR1 MNHNS and CDR2 SASEGT. The CDR3 spans 14 residues. The V end was cut by 8 bases, the J end by 0 bases, with 11 bases between. The CDR3 protein is CASGGTASNQPQHF. The CDR3 DNA follows: TGTGCCAGCGGTGGAACAGCTAGCAATCAGCCCCAGCATTTT.

The V gene is TRBV20-1, the J gene TRBJ1-1, with 7 bases matching TRBD1. Germline assignment: CDR1 DFQATT and CDR2 SNEGSKA (reference sequence). V shed 2 bases, J shed 2 bases, and the junction held 8 bases outside the gene matches. The CDR3 totals 15 residues. CDR3 nucleotide sequence: TGCAGTGCTAGACCCATGGACAGGAGTAACACTGAAGCTTTCTTT. It encodes CSARPMDRSNTEAFF.

This clonotype has just a few counts. The rearrangement uses TRBV18 and TRBJ2-1; D is uncertain. The V end was cut by 3 bases, the J end by 6 bases, with 15 bases between. The V gene's germline CDR1 is KGHSH and CDR2 LQKENI. This CDR3 spans 15 amino acids. The CDR3 nucleotides read TGTGCCAGCTCACCTGTTCCCGGGCCGTCCAATGAGCAGTTCTTC. It specifies CASSPVPGPSNEQFF.

This clonotype was detected a few times. V and J are TRBV4-1 and TRBJ2-4; D is unresolved. Between the trimmed V and J ends, which lost 0 bases and 0 bases, there was a span of 9 bases. Germline CDR1 reads MGHRA; CDR2 reads YSYEKL. CDR3 size: 16 residues. The chain's CDR3 is CASSQDVQEAKNIQYF. The CDR3 DNA is TGCGCCAGCAGCCAAGACGTACAAGAAGCCAAAAACATTCAGTACTTC.

In nucleotides, the CDR3 is TGCAGCGTTCGGGGATCCGGAGAGACCCAGTACTTC. Translation gives CSVRGSGETQYF. J is TRBJ2-5 and V is TRBV29-1; possible D gene TRBD2, 5 bases. Trimming took 5 bases from V and 4 from J, leaving 11 bases between them. The CDR3 contains 12 residues. The germline gives CDR1 SQVTM, CDR2 ANQGSEA.

V gene TRBV5-1 combines with J gene TRBJ2-1; D is undetermined. The CDR3 covers 15 residues. Germline V CDR1 and CDR2: SGHRS, YFSETQ. Trimming stripped 0 bases from V and 13 bases from J, with 20 bases between. As DNA, the CDR3 is TGCGCCAGCAGCTTGGGATCCATGGGCCTTTGGTCACAGTTCTTC. Its protein product is CASSLGSMGLWSQFF.

This clonotype was recorded a few times. CDR3 residues: CASSLGLAGAPSNEQFF. CDR3 bases: TGCGCCAGCAGCTTGGGGCTAGCGGGGGCCCCCTCGAATGAGCAGTTCTTC. This chain joins TRBV5-1 and TRBJ2-5; TRBD2 matches at 10 bases. The assigned J gene may be wrong: the sequence end matches TRBJ2-1 better. CDR3 length: 17 residues. Per the germline V gene, CDR1 is SGHRS and CDR2 is YFSETQ.

This clonotype was counted a few times. This may be a read error: a much more frequent sequence differs by one nucleotide. V and J are TRBV6-1 and TRBJ2-7; possibly TRBD2 for D (6 bases). This CDR3 is 19 amino acids long. V was clipped by 0 bases and J by 3 bases, with 24 bases between them. CDR1 and CDR2 (germline): MNHNS, SASEGT. The CDR3 DNA follows: TGTGCCAGCAGTGAAGCGGCGGGACGGGGGACCAGTAGAGGCTACGAGCAGTACTTC. It translates to CASSEAAGRGTSRGYEQYF.

The chain is built from TRBV14 and TRBJ2-5; 9 nucleotides agree with TRBD1. The germline V gene has CDR1 SGHDN and CDR2 FVKESK. The CDR3 covers 16 residues. V was clipped by 2 bases and J by 2 bases; unmatched bases: 6. CDR3 DNA: TGTGCCAGCAGCCAATGGACAGGGGAGACACAAGAGACCCAGTACTTC. Translating gives CASSQWTGETQETQYF.

V usage is TRBV7-2 and J usage is TRBJ1-1; D is perhaps TRBD1 (6 bases). CDR3 length equals 12 residues. The germline V gene encodes CDR1 SGHTA and CDR2 FQGNSA. V lost 5 bases and J 11 bases, leaving 15 bases between the germline ends. The CDR3 is CASSPNRENAFF. DNA for the CDR3: TGTGCCAGCAGCCCGAACAGGGAGAACGCTTTCTTT.

The chain uses TRBV5-6 and TRBJ2-1; D is unresolved. The germline gives CDR1 SGHDT, CDR2 YYEEEE. Trimming took off 1 base at V and 10 bases at J, with 12 bases between the two ends. The CDR3 is 13 amino acids. DNA for the CDR3: TGTGCCAGCAGCTTGTCTGGGCGAGGAGAGCAGTTCTTC. Protein sequence: CASSLSGRGEQFF.

The chain uses TRBV27 and TRBJ2-7; D remains ambiguous. The germline gives CDR1 MNHEY, CDR2 SMNVEV (reference sequence). The CDR3 spans 15 residues. Trimming cost V 0 bases and J 2 bases, with 11 bases left between them. Written as DNA, the CDR3 is TGTGCCAGCAGTTTATCGTCCCAGATCCCCTACGAGCAGTACTTC. This encodes CASSLSSQIPYEQYF.

This chain links TRBV5-6 with TRBJ2-5; 8 nucleotides agree with TRBD2. CDR3 length equals 14 residues. J was trimmed by 7 bases and V by 2 bases; bases with no gene match: 7. Germline CDR1 is SGHDT and CDR2 is YYEEEE. DNA for the CDR3: TGTGCCAGCAGCTTAGCGGGGGCCTTAGGGACCCAGTACTTC. It yields the protein CASSLAGALGTQYF.

This chain connects TRBV7-9 to TRBJ1-2; D remains unclear. Germline loops: CDR1 SEHNR, CDR2 FQNEAQ (reference sequence). This CDR3 contains 17 residues. V was trimmed by 5 bases and J by 1 base, leaving 20 bases between them. CDR3 amino acids: CASSTSPGRELNYGYTF. In DNA form, the CDR3 reads TGTGCCAGCAGCACCTCCCCGGGGAGGGAACTTAACTATGGCTACACCTTC.

As concerns this clonotype: A much larger clone lies a single base off, so this may be a read error. The rearrangement links TRBV7-7 to TRBJ2-5; 9 bases agree with TRBD1. CDR3 size: 14 residues. CDR1 is SSHAT and CDR2 is FNYEAQ in the germline V gene (reference sequence). In DNA form, the CDR3 reads TGTGCTAGCAGCCGGGACAGGGCATCGGACACCCAGTACTTC. It encodes CASSRDRASDTQYF. The full variable domain, in which reference TRBV7-7 and TRBJ2-5 provide the parts outside the CDR3, is GAGVSQSPRYKVTKRGQDVTLRCDPISSHATLYWYQQALGQGPEFLTYFNYEAQPDKSGLPSDRFSAERPEGSISTLTIQRTEQRDSAMYRCASSRDRASDTQYFGPGTRLLVL.

This clonotype has more than one count but fewer than ten. V is TRBV12-3 or TRBV12-4 and J is TRBJ2-5, with a possible D match to TRBD1 (5 bases). The V and J ends lost 6 bases and 1 base respectively, with 12 bases between them. The CDR3 is made up of 14 amino acids. The CDR3 DNA is TGTGCCAGCAGAGACCTTAGGGGCCAAGAGACCCAGTACTTC. Its protein is CASRDLRGQETQYF.

The rearrangement joins TRBV5-1 to TRBJ2-2, with 8 bases fitting TRBD1. CDR3 length equals 15 residues. Per the germline V gene, CDR1 is SGHRS and CDR2 is YFSETQ. V lost 7 bases, J lost 3 bases, and 8 bases stayed unmatched. The CDR3 region has the DNA TGCGCCAGCCACTTCGGACAGGGCGACACCGGGGAGCTGTTTTTT. Its protein is CASHFGQGDTGELFF.

This clonotype was observed a handful of times. This sequence joins TRBV20-1 and TRBJ2-3; D uncertain. The V gene's germline CDR1 is DFQATT and CDR2 SNEGSKA (reference sequence). CDR3 length equals 16 residues. With 6 bases removed from V and 2 bases from J, the gap between germline ends came to 21 bases. The CDR3 DNA sequence: TGCAGTGCCCCCGCGACACATGGGTCGTCCACAGATACGCAGTATTTT. Translating it yields CSAPATHGSSTDTQYF.

In nucleotides, the CDR3 is TGCAGCGTTGCGGCAACTAATGAAAAACTGTTTTTT. This gives the protein CSVAATNEKLFF. The V and J genes are TRBV29-1 and TRBJ1-4; D gene unclear. This CDR3 has 12 amino acids. Germline loops: CDR1 SQVTM, CDR2 ANQGSEA. The V and J ends lost 4 bases and 0 bases respectively, with 3 bases between them.

This sequence joins TRBV6-5 and TRBJ2-5; D not resolved. Trimming removed 8 bases from V and 1 base from J, with 8 bases in between. The CDR3 sequence is 12 residues long. The V gene's germline CDR1 is MNHEY and CDR2 SVGAGI. CDR3 loop: CASRAPQETQYF. Here the CDR3 DNA reads TGTGCCAGCCGGGCTCCCCAAGAGACCCAGTACTTC.

This clonotype has a handful of counts. The rearrangement links TRBV7-9 to TRBJ2-7; TRBD1 matches at 11 bases. Germline CDR1 is SEHNR and CDR2 is FQNEAQ (reference sequence). Trimming at V came to 4 bases and at J to 2 bases, leaving 7 bases not matched to a gene. The CDR3 extends over 16 amino acids. In DNA form, the CDR3 reads TGTGCCAGCAGCTCCGGACAGGGGGCCCATACCTACGAGCAGTACTTC. It specifies CASSSGQGAHTYEQYF.

Many counts were recorded for this clonotype. V and J are TRBV20-1 and TRBJ2-2, with 7 nucleotides matching TRBD1. Germline CDR1 reads DFQATT; CDR2 reads SNEGSKA (reference sequence). The CDR3 extends over 12 amino acids. J was trimmed by 6 bases and V by 5 bases; bases with no gene match: 3. CDR3: CSARQGAGELFF. The DNA for the CDR3 is TGCAGTGCTCGACAGGGCGCCGGGGAGCTGTTTTTT.

The table lists this clonotype with many counts. The V call is TRBV3-1, the J call TRBJ1-3, with D possibly TRBD1 on 5 matching bases. Germline CDR1 and CDR2: LGHDT and YNNKEL (reference sequence). Between the trimmed V and J ends, which lost 1 base and 0 bases, there was a span of 7 bases. The CDR3 is 15 amino acids. In DNA form, the CDR3 reads TGTGCCAGCAGCCAAGGGACACGCTCTGGAAACACCATATATTTT. Translated: CASSQGTRSGNTIYF.

This clonotype was found a few times. The chain recombines TRBV20-1 with TRBJ2-3; 8 nucleotides line up with TRBD1. J gave up 4 bases and V 1 base, and 7 bases lay outside the gene matches. CDR1 is DFQATT, CDR2 SNEGSKA, per germline (reference sequence). The CDR3 is 15 residues long. The CDR3 here is CSARAPDRAPDTQYF. DNA of the CDR3: TGCAGTGCTAGAGCCCCGGACAGGGCCCCAGATACGCAGTATTTT.

The V call is TRBV5-1, the J call TRBJ1-2; a possible D gene is TRBD1 (5 bases). CDR1 is SGHRS and CDR2 is YFSETQ in the germline V gene. Deletions cut 3 bases from V and 4 bases from J, with 16 bases between. The CDR3 loop spans 15 amino acids. DNA of the CDR3: TGCGCCAGCAGCTCCGAGACGGTGGGGCCCTATGGCTACACCTTC. Protein sequence: CASSSETVGPYGYTF.

This clonotype has more than one count but fewer than ten. The V and J genes are TRBV5-6 and TRBJ1-2; no reliable D call. Trimming pared 3 bases from V and 3 bases from J, leaving 12 bases between. The CDR3 totals 14 residues. CDR1 and CDR2 from the germline V gene are SGHDT and YYEEEE. The CDR3 protein is CASSSYSTDYGYTF. The CDR3 DNA follows: TGTGCCAGCAGCTCGTACTCCACGGACTATGGCTACACCTTC.